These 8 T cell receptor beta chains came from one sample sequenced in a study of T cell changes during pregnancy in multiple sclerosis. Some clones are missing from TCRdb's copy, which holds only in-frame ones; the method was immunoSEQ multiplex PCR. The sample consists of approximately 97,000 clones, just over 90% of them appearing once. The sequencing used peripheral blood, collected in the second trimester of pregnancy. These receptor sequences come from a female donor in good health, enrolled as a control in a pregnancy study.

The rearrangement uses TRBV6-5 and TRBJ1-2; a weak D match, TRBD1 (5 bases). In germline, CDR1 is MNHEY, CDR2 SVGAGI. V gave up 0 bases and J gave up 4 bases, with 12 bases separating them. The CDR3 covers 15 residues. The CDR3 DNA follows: TGTGCCAGCAGTTACTCGACGGGACTATCCTATGGCTACACCTTC. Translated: CASSYSTGLSYGYTF.

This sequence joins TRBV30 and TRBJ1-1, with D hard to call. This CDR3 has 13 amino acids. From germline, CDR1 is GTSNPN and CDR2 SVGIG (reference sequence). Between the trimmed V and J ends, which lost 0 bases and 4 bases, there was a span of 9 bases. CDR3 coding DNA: TGTGCCTGGAGTGTCGGGGTAATCACTGAAGCTTTCTTT. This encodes CAWSVGVITEAFF.

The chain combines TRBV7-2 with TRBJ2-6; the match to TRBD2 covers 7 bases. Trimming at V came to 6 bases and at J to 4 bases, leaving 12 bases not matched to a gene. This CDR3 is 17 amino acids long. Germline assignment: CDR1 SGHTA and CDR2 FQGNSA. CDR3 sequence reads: CASSLTSYLKGANVLTF. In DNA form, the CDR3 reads TGTGCCAGCAGTTTGACTAGCTACCTGAAGGGGGCCAACGTCCTGACTTTC. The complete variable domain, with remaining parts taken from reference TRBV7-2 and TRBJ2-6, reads GAGVSQSPSNKVTEKGKDVELRCDPISGHTALYWYRQSLGQGLEFLIYFQGNSAPDKSGLPSDRFSAERTGGSVSTLTIQRTQQEDSAVYLCASSLTSYLKGANVLTFGAGSRLTVL.

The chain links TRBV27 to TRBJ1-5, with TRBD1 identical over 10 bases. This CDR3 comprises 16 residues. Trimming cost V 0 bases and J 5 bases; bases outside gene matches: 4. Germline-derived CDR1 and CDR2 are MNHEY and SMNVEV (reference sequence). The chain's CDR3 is CASSLSGTGAYQPQHF. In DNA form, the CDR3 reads TGTGCCAGCAGTTTATCCGGGACAGGGGCGTATCAGCCCCAGCATTTT.

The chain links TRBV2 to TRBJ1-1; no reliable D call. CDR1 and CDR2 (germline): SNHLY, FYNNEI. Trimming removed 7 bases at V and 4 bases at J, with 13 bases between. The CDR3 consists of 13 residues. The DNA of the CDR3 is TGTGCCAGCACCTTATCCCAGGCCACTGAAGCTTTCTTT. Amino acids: CASTLSQATEAFF.

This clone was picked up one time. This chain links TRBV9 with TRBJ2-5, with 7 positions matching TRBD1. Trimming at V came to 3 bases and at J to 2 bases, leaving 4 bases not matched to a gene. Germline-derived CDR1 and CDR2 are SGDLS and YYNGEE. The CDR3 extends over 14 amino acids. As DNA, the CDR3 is TGTGCCAGCAGCGCCGGGACAGCTCAAGAGACCCAGTACTTC. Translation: CASSAGTAQETQYF.

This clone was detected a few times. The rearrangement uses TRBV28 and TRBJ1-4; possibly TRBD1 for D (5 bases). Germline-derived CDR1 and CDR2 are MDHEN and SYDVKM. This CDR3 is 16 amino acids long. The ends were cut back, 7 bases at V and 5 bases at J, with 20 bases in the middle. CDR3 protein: CASISGRIRGNEKLFF. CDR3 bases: TGTGCCAGCATCTCGGGCAGGATAAGGGGCAATGAAAAACTGTTTTTT.

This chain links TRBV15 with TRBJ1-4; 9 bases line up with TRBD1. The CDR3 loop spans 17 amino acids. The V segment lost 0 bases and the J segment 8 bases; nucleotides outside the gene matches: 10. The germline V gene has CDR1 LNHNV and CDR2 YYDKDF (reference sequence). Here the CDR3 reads CATSREAPGQGSEKLFF. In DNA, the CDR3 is TGTGCCACCAGCAGAGAGGCACCGGGACAGGGAAGCGAAAAACTGTTTTTT. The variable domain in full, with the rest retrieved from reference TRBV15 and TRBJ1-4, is DAMVIQNPRYQVTQFGKPVTLSCSQTLNHNVMYWYQQKSSQAPKLLFHYYDKDFNNEADTPDNFQSRRPNTSFCFLDIRSPGLGDTAMYLCATSREAPGQGSEKLFFGSGTQLSVL.